This T cell receptor beta chain emerged from a study of blood T cell repertoires in COVID-19. Study-level background: The United States, Italy and Spain provided the acute and convalescent COVID-19 samples. From T cells, B-cell-depleted T cells, or PBMCs came the material, which was cDNA or gDNA.

This CDR3 is 15 amino acids long. V trimming: 5 bases; J trimming: 8 bases; junction bases outside the gene matches: 10. CDR1 is MDHEN and CDR2 is SYDVKM in the germline V gene. Followed longitudinally, the Seattle patients had been enrolled during active infection. The authors' processing: Estimation of nucleated cell counts relied on the amplification of reference gene primers. Profiled with immunoSEQ multiplex PCR; TCRdb holds only in-frame clones, not every one. V, J and clone size are those of that table, while D and trimming were read from the DNA. Among 300,000 to 400,000 clones listed, around 87% were seen once.

The specimen sequenced was peripheral blood. The source is a woman aged 55 to 70 with COVID-19, enrolled during active disease. The chain joins TRBV28 to TRBJ1-4; TRBD1 agrees at 8 bases. CDR3 DNA: TGTGCCAGCAGTGATCCAACAGGGGGGGAAGAAAAACTGTTTTTT. Its translation: CASSDPTGGEEKLFF.